Presented here are 11 T cell receptor beta chains from one specimen sequenced in a study of blood T cell repertoires in COVID-19. The data were produced by immunoSEQ multiplex PCR, yet TCRdb's version contains in-frame clones alone and is incomplete. The sample records 150,000 to 200,000 clones, around 90% being singletons. Sequenced material: peripheral blood. Receptors were obtained from a man aged 18 to 30 with COVID-19, enrolled during active disease.

The rearrangement joins TRBV7-2 to TRBJ1-2; tentative D call: TRBD1 (5 bases). Per germline, CDR1 SGHTA and CDR2 FQGNSA. Trimming stripped 5 bases from V and 3 bases from J, with 13 bases between. The CDR3 has 14 residues. CDR3 nucleotides: TGTGCCAGCAGCCCCGCGGGGGAGTACTATGGCTACACCTTC. Translated: CASSPAGEYYGYTF. Full variable domain (outside the CDR3, taken from reference TRBV7-2 and TRBJ1-2): GAGVSQSPSNKVTEKGKDVELRCDPISGHTALYWYRQSLGQGLEFLIYFQGNSAPDKSGLPSDRFSAERTGGSVSTLTIQRTQQEDSAVYLCASSPAGEYYGYTFGSGTRLTVV.

V and J are TRBV5-6 and TRBJ1-5, with 8 positions matching TRBD1. CDR1 SGHDT and CDR2 YYEEEE come from the germline V gene. V gave up 3 bases and J gave up 4 bases; unmatched junction bases: 3. The CDR3 is 14 residues long. The CDR3 bases are TGTGCCAGCAGCTACGGACAGGGAAATCAGCCCCAGCATTTT. Translated, it gives CASSYGQGNQPQHF.

J is TRBJ2-7 and V is TRBV19; no definite D call. The CDR3 covers 14 residues. V was shortened by 5 bases and J by 0 bases, with 11 bases between the two germline ends. Germline-derived CDR1 and CDR2 are LNHDA and SQIVND (reference sequence). The CDR3 here is CASSLAVSSYEQYF. CDR3 nucleotide sequence: TGTGCCAGTAGTCTGGCGGTCAGCTCCTACGAGCAGTACTTC.

V gene TRBV7-2 combines with J gene TRBJ2-7; possibly TRBD1 for D (6 bases). V dropped 5 bases and J dropped 5 bases, with 16 bases sitting between them. Germline V gene lookup returns CDR1 SGHTA and CDR2 FQGNSA. This CDR3 has 14 residues. In DNA form, the CDR3 reads TGTGCCAGCAGCATTGACAGGCCCACCAACGAGCAGTACTTC. Its translation: CASSIDRPTNEQYF.

This clone was counted a single time. The chain is built from TRBV3-1 (or the pseudogene TRBV3-2) and TRBJ2-7; weak D call: TRBD1 (6 bases). With 1 base removed from V and 7 bases from J, the gap between germline ends came to 11 bases. Germline CDR1 is LGHDT and CDR2 is YNNKEL (reference sequence). The length of the CDR3 is 13 residues. CDR3 amino acids: CASSQVWGPEQYF. The CDR3 region has the DNA TGTGCCAGCAGCCAAGTGTGGGGGCCTGAGCAGTACTTC.

The CDR3 sequence: CASSPRTGFDEKLFF. CDR3 nucleotides: TGTGCCAGCTCACCTCGGACAGGGTTTGATGAAAAACTGTTTTTT. This chain links TRBV18 with TRBJ1-4; the match to TRBD1 covers 8 bases. The CDR3 consists of 15 residues. Trimming removed 3 bases from V and 6 bases from J; junction bases left unmatched: 6. CDR1 KGHSH and CDR2 LQKENI come from the germline V gene.

The chain carries TRBV10-3 and TRBJ1-5; D not certain. This CDR3 region has 16 residues. In germline, CDR1 is ENHRY, CDR2 SYGVKD. The V and J ends lost 0 bases and 0 bases respectively, with 9 bases between them. CDR3 coding DNA: TGTGCCATCAGTGAGTCTACCCCTAATAGCAATCAGCCCCAGCATTTT. It translates to CAISESTPNSNQPQHF.

The DNA for the CDR3 is TGTGCCAGCAGCTTAGTGGGCCTCGGGGGAGACTATGGCTACACCTTC. It codes for CASSLVGLGGDYGYTF. The gene calls are TRBV13 and TRBJ1-2, with D perhaps matching TRBD1 (5 bases). Germline CDR1 reads PRHDT; CDR2 reads FYEKMQ (reference sequence). The CDR3 consists of 16 residues. Trimming shortened V by 1 base and J by 3 bases, and 15 bases separated the two germline ends. Using reference TRBV13 and TRBJ1-2 for the parts outside the CDR3, the full variable domain is AAGVIQSPRHLIKEKRETATLKCYPIPRHDTVYWYQQGPGQDPQFLISFYEKMQSDKGSIPDRFSAQQFSDYHSELNMSSLELGDSALYFCASSLVGLGGDYGYTFGSGTRLTVV.

V gene TRBV9 combines with J gene TRBJ1-3; a weak D match, TRBD1 (6 bases). The CDR3 spans 12 residues. Germline V gene lookup returns CDR1 SGDLS and CDR2 YYNGEE. V dropped 3 bases and J dropped 8 bases, with 9 bases sitting between them. CDR3 nucleotide sequence: TGTGCCAGCAGCGACAGGGATCACACCATATATTTT. The encoded protein is CASSDRDHTIYF.

The chain carries TRBV24-1 and TRBJ2-1; D may be TRBD2 (5 bases). There are 14 residues in the CDR3. Trimming removed 3 bases from V and 4 bases from J, with 9 bases in between. Per germline, CDR1 KGHDR and CDR2 SFDVKD. The CDR3 reads CATSDRGRYNEQFF. The DNA for the CDR3 is TGTGCCACCAGTGATCGCGGGCGATACAATGAGCAGTTCTTC.

There are a few counts of this clone. The chain employs TRBV5-4 and TRBJ1-3, with D maybe TRBD1 (6 bases). The CDR3 is 14 residues long. The V gene's germline CDR1 is SGHNT and CDR2 YYREEE (reference sequence). Trimming left V 3 bases short and J 4 bases short, with 11 bases between. CDR3 in amino acids: CASSSGQTGNTIYF. The DNA of the CDR3 is TGTGCCAGCAGCTCAGGACAGACCGGAAACACCATATATTTT.